The T cell receptor (beta chain) under discussion was sequenced for a study of cytomegalovirus exposure and HLA in healthy donors. The study, taken as a whole, reports: Sequencing depth across donors, presence/absence analyses assumed, was roughly uniform.

PCR employed 60 Vbeta and 13 Jbeta primers. This table comes from immunoSEQ multiplex PCR, and its TCRdb copy is limited to in-frame clones, with some not included. Here the sample spans about 130,000 clones, around 82% being singletons. About this clone: Its target is unknown.

This receptor was taken from a middle-aged man in good health and CMV-seronegative. The sequencing sample was made of PBMCs.

In DNA form, the CDR3 reads TGTGCCAGCAGTTTACAGGGGGGCACTGAAGCTTTCTTT. Amino acid sequence: CASSLQGGTEAFF. The J gene is TRBJ1-1, the V gene TRBV28; 7 bases align to TRBD1. This CDR3 has 13 amino acids. Germline loops: CDR1 MDHEN, CDR2 SYDVKM. The V and J ends lost 2 bases and 4 bases, in that order; junction bases with no gene match: 1.